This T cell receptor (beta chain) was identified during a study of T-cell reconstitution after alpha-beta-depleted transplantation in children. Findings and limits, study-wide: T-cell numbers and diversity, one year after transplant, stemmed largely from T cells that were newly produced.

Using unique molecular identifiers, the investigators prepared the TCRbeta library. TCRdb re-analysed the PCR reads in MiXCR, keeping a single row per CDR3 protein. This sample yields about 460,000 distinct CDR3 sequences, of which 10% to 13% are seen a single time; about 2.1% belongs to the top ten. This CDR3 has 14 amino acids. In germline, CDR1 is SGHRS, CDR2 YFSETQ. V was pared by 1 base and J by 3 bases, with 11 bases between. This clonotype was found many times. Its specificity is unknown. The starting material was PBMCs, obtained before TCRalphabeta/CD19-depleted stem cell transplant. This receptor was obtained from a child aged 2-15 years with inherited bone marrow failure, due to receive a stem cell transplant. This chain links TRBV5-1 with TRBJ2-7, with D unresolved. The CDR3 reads CASSLSKPSYEQYF. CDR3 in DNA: TGCGCCAGCAGCTTGTCAAAACCTAGCTACGAGCAGTACTTC.